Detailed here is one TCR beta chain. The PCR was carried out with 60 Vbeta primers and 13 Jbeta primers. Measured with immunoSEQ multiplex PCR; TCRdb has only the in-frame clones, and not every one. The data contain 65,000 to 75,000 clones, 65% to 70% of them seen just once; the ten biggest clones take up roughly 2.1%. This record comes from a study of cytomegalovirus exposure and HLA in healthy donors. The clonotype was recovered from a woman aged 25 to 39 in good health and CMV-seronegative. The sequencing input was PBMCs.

The CDR3 loop is CASSSGTTNQPQHF. The CDR3 DNA is TGTGCCAGCAGTTCCGGGACAACAAATCAGCCCCAGCATTTT. The chain employs TRBV6-1 and TRBJ1-5, with D perhaps TRBD1 (6 bases). Germline V gene lookup returns CDR1 MNHNS and CDR2 SASEGT. The CDR3 sequence is 14 residues long. Trimming pared 5 bases from V and 4 bases from J, leaving 12 bases between.